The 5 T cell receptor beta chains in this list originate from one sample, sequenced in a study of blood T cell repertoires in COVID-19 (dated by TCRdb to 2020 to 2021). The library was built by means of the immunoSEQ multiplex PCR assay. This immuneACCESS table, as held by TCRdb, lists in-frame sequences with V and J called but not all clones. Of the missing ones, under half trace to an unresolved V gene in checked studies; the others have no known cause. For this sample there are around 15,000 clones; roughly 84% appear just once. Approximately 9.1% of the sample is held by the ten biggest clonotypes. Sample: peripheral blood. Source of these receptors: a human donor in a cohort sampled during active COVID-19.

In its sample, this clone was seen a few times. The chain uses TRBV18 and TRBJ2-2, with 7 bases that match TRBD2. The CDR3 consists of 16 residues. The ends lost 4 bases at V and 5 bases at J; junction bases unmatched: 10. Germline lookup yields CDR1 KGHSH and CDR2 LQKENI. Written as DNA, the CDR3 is TGTGCCAGCTCACTCTTGCGGGAGTCAGGGACCGGGGAGCTGTTTTTT. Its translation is CASSLLRESGTGELFF.

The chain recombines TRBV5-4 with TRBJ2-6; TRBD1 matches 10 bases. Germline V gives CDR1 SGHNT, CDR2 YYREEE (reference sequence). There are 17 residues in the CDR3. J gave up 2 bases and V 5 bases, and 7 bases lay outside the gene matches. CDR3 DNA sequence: TGTGCCAGCAGGTCGGGACAGGGGTCGACTGGGGCCAACGTCCTGACTTTC. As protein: CASRSGQGSTGANVLTF.

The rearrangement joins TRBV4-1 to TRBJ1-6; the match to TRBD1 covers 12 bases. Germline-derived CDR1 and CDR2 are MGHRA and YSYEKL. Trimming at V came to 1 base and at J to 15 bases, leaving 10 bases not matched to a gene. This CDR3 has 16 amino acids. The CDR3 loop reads CASSQVLRDRGPVLHF. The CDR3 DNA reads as TGCGCCAGCAGCCAAGTCTTACGGGACAGGGGGCCGGTCCTCCACTTT.

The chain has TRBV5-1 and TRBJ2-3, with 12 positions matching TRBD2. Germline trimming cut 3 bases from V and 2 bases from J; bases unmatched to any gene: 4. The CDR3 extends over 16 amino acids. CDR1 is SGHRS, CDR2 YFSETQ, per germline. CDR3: CASSSRLAGATDTQYF. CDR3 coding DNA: TGCGCCAGCAGCTCGAGACTAGCGGGGGCCACAGATACGCAGTATTTT. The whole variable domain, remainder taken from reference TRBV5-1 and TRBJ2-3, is KAGVTQTPRYLIKTRGQQVTLSCSPISGHRSVSWYQQTPGQGLQFLFEYFSETQRNKGNFPGRFSGRQFSNSRSEMNVSTLELGDSALYLCASSSRLAGATDTQYFGPGTRLTVL.

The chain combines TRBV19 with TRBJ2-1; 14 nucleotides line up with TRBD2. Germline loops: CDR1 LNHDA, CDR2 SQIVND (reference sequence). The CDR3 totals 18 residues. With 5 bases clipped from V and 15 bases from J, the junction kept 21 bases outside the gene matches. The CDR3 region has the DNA TGTGCCAGTAGTCCGCTTAGACTAGCGGGGGGGAGCGGGGTTTCTGGGTTCTTC. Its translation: CASSPLRLAGGSGVSGFF.